This T cell receptor (beta chain) was profiled in a study of OX40 agonist ivuxolimab in advanced cancers. The method was immunoSEQ multiplex PCR; TCRdb's version includes in-frame clones alone and lacks a portion of them. The table includes 35,000 to 40,000 clones, 85% detected once. Study findings and constraints: CD4+ and CD8+ blood T cells expanded clonally by week 6 at 0.1 to 3.0 mg/kg.

Germline assignment: CDR1 MNHNS and CDR2 SASEGT. The CDR3 covers 14 residues. The V segment lost 6 bases and the J segment 2 bases; nucleotides outside the gene matches: 6. Concerning this clone itself: Its antigen is unidentified.

Enrollment shut out patients with autoimmune disease history or systemic immunosuppression. This specimen consisted of CD4+ or CD8+ T cells sorted from blood, obtained in a trial of the OX40 agonist ivuxolimab. The J gene is TRBJ2-7, the V gene TRBV6-1; 8 bases line up with TRBD1. The receptor was isolated from an adult with an advanced solid tumor such as melanoma, head and neck, liver or kidney cancer. The CDR3 sequence is CASRQQGAPYEQYF. CDR3 DNA: TGTGCCAGCAGACAGCAGGGGGCCCCCTACGAGCAGTACTTC.